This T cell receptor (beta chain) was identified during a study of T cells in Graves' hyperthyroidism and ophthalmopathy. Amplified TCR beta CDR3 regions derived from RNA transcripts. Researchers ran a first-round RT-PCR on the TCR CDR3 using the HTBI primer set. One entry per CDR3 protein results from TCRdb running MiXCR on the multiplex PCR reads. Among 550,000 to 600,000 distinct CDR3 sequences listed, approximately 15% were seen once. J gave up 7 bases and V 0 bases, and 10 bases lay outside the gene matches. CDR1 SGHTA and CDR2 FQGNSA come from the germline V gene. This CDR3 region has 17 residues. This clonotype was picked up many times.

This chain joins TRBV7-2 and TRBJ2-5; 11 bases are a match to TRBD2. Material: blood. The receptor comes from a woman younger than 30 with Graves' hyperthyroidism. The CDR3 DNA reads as TGTGCCAGCAGCTTAGCGGTTAGCGGGGGGGCTCTGGGGACCCAGTACTTC. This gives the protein CASSLAVSGGALGTQYF.